This passage covers 21 T cell receptor beta chains from one sample sequenced in a study of human T cells and chemical hapten exposure. Via MiXCR, TCRdb re-called the RACE reads, giving one row per CDR3 protein. The profile shows around 31,000 distinct CDR3 sequences, 7% to 8.5% of them singletons. Documented time point: healthy volunteer bleed at 2 weeks. Unseparated into fractions, whole blood served as the source from which total RNA was extracted. Material for sequencing was whole blood. The receptors shown here come from a human donor in good health. Some clones in this sample may be carry-over from other donors' samples.

This clonotype was observed a few times. The V call is TRBV4-2, the J call TRBJ2-1, with D unclear. Between the trimmed V and J ends, which lost 0 bases and 9 bases, there was a span of 9 bases. CDR3 length: 13 amino acids. Germline CDR1 and CDR2: LGHNA and YNFKEQ. CDR3 region: CASSQEREVEQFF. In DNA form, the CDR3 reads TGTGCCAGCAGCCAAGAACGAGAGGTTGAGCAGTTCTTC.

The J gene is TRBJ1-3, the V gene TRBV5-1; D may be TRBD1 (6 bases). The CDR3 contains 15 residues. V was shortened by 4 bases and J by 3 bases, with 14 bases between the two germline ends. CDR1 and CDR2 (germline): SGHRS, YFSETQ. In nucleotides, the CDR3 is TGCGCCAGCAGCGATGGAGGGGGTGATGGAAACACCATATATTTT. It is translated as CASSDGGGDGNTIYF.

This clonotype was found many times. This chain connects TRBV7-2 to TRBJ2-7, with a weak D call TRBD1 (6 bases). Germline-derived CDR1 and CDR2 are SGHTA and FQGNSA. The CDR3 is made up of 15 amino acids. Trimming pared 5 bases from V and 5 bases from J, leaving 19 bases between. The DNA for the CDR3 is TGTGCCAGCAGCATAACAGGGAAGGCTCTGGACGAGCAGTACTTC. This codes for CASSITGKALDEQYF.

This clonotype was counted only a few times. The chain employs TRBV30 and TRBJ2-7; D tentatively fits TRBD1 or TRBD2 (5 bases each). Germline V gives CDR1 GTSNPN, CDR2 SVGIG (reference sequence). V lost 0 bases to trimming and J lost 2 bases, with 11 bases between them. The length of the CDR3 is 14 residues. This CDR3 is CAWSVGTLTYEQYF. The CDR3 DNA reads TGTGCCTGGAGTGTGGGGACGCTTACCTACGAGCAGTACTTC. The full variable domain, rest sourced from reference TRBV30 and TRBJ2-7, is SQTIHQWPATLVQPVGSPLSLECTVEGTSNPNLYWYRQAAGRGLQLLFYSVGIGQISSEVPQNLSASRPQDRQFILSSKKLLLSDSGFYLCAWSVGTLTYEQYFGPGTRLTVT.

This clonotype was seen at least ten times. J is TRBJ2-1 and V is TRBV2; the match to TRBD1 covers 10 bases. The V gene's germline CDR1 is SNHLY and CDR2 FYNNEI. This CDR3 is built from 15 residues. The V and J ends lost 6 bases and 4 bases, in that order; junction bases with no gene match: 6. In DNA, the CDR3 is TGTGCCAGCAGGGAACGACAGGGGGCATACAATGAGCAGTTCTTC. This gives the protein CASRERQGAYNEQFF.

This clonotype was observed a few times. The chain employs TRBV6-6 and TRBJ1-2; TRBD1 matches at 7 bases. CDR1 is MNHNY and CDR2 is SVGAGI in the germline V gene (reference sequence). V lost 10 bases to trimming and J lost 4 bases; unmatched junction nucleotides: 18. This CDR3 comprises 16 residues. CDR3 sequence reads: CATIPGPGTDIYGYTF. The CDR3 bases are TGTGCCACAATACCCGGTCCCGGGACAGATATCTATGGCTACACCTTC.

This clonotype was observed a handful of times. V and J are TRBV12-3 or TRBV12-4 and TRBJ2-7; no clear D gene. The length of the CDR3 is 13 residues. V was trimmed by 4 bases and J by 0 bases, leaving 7 bases between them. CDR3 nucleotides: TGTGCCAGCAGTTCGGCAGGCTCCTACGAGCAGTACTTC. Its protein product is CASSSAGSYEQYF.

This chain connects TRBV20-1 to TRBJ1-1; 7 bases map to TRBD1. The V gene's germline CDR1 is DFQATT and CDR2 SNEGSKA (reference sequence). The CDR3 runs 14 residues. The J segment lost 2 bases and the V segment lost 6 bases, leaving 9 bases of the junction unmatched. For the CDR3, the DNA is TGCAGTGCGAAACAGGGGAACTCCAACACTGAAGCTTTCTTT. It yields the protein CSAKQGNSNTEAFF.

This chain connects TRBV5-1 to TRBJ1-1, with D possibly matching TRBD1 (6 bases). V was trimmed by 5 bases and J by 1 base, leaving 9 bases between them. Germline lookup yields CDR1 SGHRS and CDR2 YFSETQ. The CDR3 consists of 13 residues. The CDR3 here is CASSWGQNTEAFF. CDR3 coding DNA: TGCGCCAGCAGTTGGGGACAGAACACTGAAGCTTTCTTT.

A few counts support this clonotype. The rearrangement uses TRBV5-1 and TRBJ2-3; no clear D gene. The CDR3 is 13 amino acids. Germline values: CDR1 SGHRS, CDR2 YFSETQ. V was pared by 5 bases and J by 2 bases, with 9 bases between. Written as DNA, the CDR3 is TGCGCCAGCAGTAGTTTTTCCACAGATACGCAGTATTTT. The encoded protein is CASSSFSTDTQYF.

This clonotype was counted only a few times. The CDR3: CASSSSGQGGNTIYF. The CDR3 nucleotides read TGTGCCAGCAGCTCATCTGGACAGGGCGGAAACACCATATATTTT. This sequence joins TRBV7-9 and TRBJ1-3, with 8 bases fitting TRBD1. CDR3 length equals 15 residues. Germline V gene data show CDR1 as SEHNR and CDR2 as FQNEAQ (reference sequence). Trimming took 4 bases from V and 4 from J; bases not matched to a gene: 6.

The chain links TRBV12-3 or TRBV12-4 to TRBJ2-1; 11 bases map to TRBD2. CDR3 size: 17 residues. Trimming took 5 bases from V and 2 from J; bases not matched to a gene: 8. The CDR3 DNA is TGTGCCAGCAGTGTCTTACTAGCGGGAGACCCCTACAATGAGCAGTTCTTC. Translation: CASSVLLAGDPYNEQFF.

This clonotype was recorded at least ten times. The rearrangement uses TRBV6-5 and TRBJ2-7; 11 bases fit TRBD1. Germline CDR1 is MNHEY and CDR2 is SVGAGI. The CDR3 is 15 amino acids. Germline trimming cut 7 bases from V and 3 bases from J; bases unmatched to any gene: 8. The CDR3 sequence: CASTVTGTGGYEQYF. CDR3 nucleotides: TGTGCCAGCACCGTAACCGGGACAGGGGGCTACGAGCAGTACTTC.

This clonotype was picked up a small number of times. The chain joins TRBV28 to TRBJ2-7; D may be TRBD2 (5 bases). The germline gives CDR1 MDHEN, CDR2 SYDVKM. This CDR3 contains 15 residues. V shed 6 bases and J shed 2 bases, with 17 bases lying between them. The CDR3 nucleotides are TGTGCCAGCAGCCTGGTGGCGAGGGCAACCTACGAGCAGTACTTC. Its protein product is CASSLVARATYEQYF.

V usage is TRBV7-2 and J usage is TRBJ2-3; D is unresolved. The CDR3 has 14 amino acids. Deletions cut 5 bases from V and 3 bases from J, with 12 bases between. The germline CDR1 and CDR2 sequences are SGHTA and FQGNSA. The CDR3 sequence: CASSRLVGTDTQYF. CDR3 nucleotide sequence: TGTGCCAGCAGCCGTTTAGTGGGAACAGATACGCAGTATTTT.

The chain combines TRBV5-4 with TRBJ2-1, with 9 nucleotides matching TRBD1. This CDR3 is 15 amino acids long. V gave up 4 bases and J gave up 5 bases; unmatched junction bases: 7. Germline loops: CDR1 SGHNT, CDR2 YYREEE (reference sequence). CDR3 DNA sequence: TGTGCCAGCAGCGAGGGACAGGGTCAAAACAATGAGCAGTTCTTC. This gives the protein CASSEGQGQNNEQFF.

This clonotype is medium-sized (0.01 to 0.1%) within its sample. CDR3 amino acids: CASSLVLAGQETQYF. As DNA, the CDR3 is TGTGCCAGCAGCTTGGTACTAGCGGGACAAGAGACCCAGTACTTC. The chain recombines TRBV5-4 with TRBJ2-5; 10 bases match TRBD2. With V trimmed by 0 bases and J by 2 bases, 1 base remained unmatched. CDR1 and CDR2 from the germline V gene are SGHNT and YYREEE (reference sequence). The CDR3 has 15 residues. The full variable domain, completed using reference TRBV5-4 and TRBJ2-5, is ETGVTQSPTHLIKTRGQQVTLRCSSQSGHNTVSWYQQALGQGPQFIFQYYREEENGRGNFPPRFSGLQFPNYSSELNVNALELDDSALYLCASSLVLAGQETQYFGPGTRLLVL.

The V call is TRBV18, the J call TRBJ2-1, with unresolved D. Germline V gene lookup returns CDR1 KGHSH and CDR2 LQKENI. The V end was cut by 0 bases, the J end by 7 bases, with 7 bases between. CDR3 size: 13 residues. The CDR3 is CASSPPGLNEQFF. The CDR3 DNA sequence: TGTGCCAGCTCACCACCAGGGCTGAATGAGCAGTTCTTC.

This clonotype was found a few times. The chain couples TRBV11-2 to TRBJ2-1, with D hard to call. The ends were cut back, 7 bases at V and 0 bases at J, with 16 bases in the middle. CDR1 is SGHAT, CDR2 FQNNGV, per germline. The length of the CDR3 is 16 residues. CDR3 region: CASTLRADSSYNEQFF. DNA for the CDR3: TGTGCCAGCACCCTCCGGGCGGATAGCTCCTACAATGAGCAGTTCTTC.

This clonotype was seen a few times. This rearrangement joins TRBV7-2 to TRBJ2-2, with 8 bases lining up with TRBD2. The J segment lost 7 bases and the V segment lost 2 bases, leaving 3 bases of the junction unmatched. The germline V gene encodes CDR1 SGHTA and CDR2 FQGNSA. This CDR3 comprises 14 residues. Here the CDR3 reads CASSLRRGDGELFF. Written as DNA, the CDR3 is TGTGCCAGCAGCTTACGGCGGGGGGACGGGGAGCTGTTTTTT.

The V and J genes are TRBV5-1 and TRBJ2-1; TRBD1 aligns across 7 bases. V shed 0 bases and J 2 bases; nucleotides not matched to a gene: 8. Looked up from germline, CDR1 is SGHRS and CDR2 is YFSETQ. CDR3 length: 17 amino acids. The CDR3 sequence is CASSLGFHGQAYNEQFF. The CDR3 nucleotides read TGCGCCAGCAGCTTGGGATTCCACGGACAGGCCTACAATGAGCAGTTCTTC.